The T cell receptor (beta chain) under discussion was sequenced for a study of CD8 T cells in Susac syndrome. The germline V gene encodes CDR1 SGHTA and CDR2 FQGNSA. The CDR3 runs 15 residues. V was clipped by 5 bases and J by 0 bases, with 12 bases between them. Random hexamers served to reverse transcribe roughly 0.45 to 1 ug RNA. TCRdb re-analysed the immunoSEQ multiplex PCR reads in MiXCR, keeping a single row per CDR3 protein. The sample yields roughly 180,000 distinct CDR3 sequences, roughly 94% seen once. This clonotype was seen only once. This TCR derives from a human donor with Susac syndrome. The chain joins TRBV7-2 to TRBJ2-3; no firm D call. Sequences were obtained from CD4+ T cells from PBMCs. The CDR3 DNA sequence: TGTGCCAGCAGCAGCAGAGCCTTTAGCACAGATACGCAGTATTTT. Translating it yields CASSSRAFSTDTQYF. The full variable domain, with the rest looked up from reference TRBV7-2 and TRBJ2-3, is GAGVSQSPSNKVTEKGKDVELRCDPISGHTALYWYRQSLGQGLEFLIYFQGNSAPDKSGLPSDRFSAERTGGSVSTLTIQRTQQEDSAVYLCASSSRAFSTDTQYFGPGTRLTVL.